Reported below is one T cell receptor beta chain. Its target is not known. The source material, RNA transcripts, was used to amplify TCR beta CDR3 regions. An initial round of RT-PCR targeting the TCR CDR3 relied on the HTBI primer set. MiXCR was run by TCRdb on the multiplex PCR reads, yielding one entry per CDR3 protein. The sample holds roughly 250,000 distinct CDR3 sequences, about 15% seen once. The data belong to a study of T cells in Graves' hyperthyroidism and ophthalmopathy. The study, taken as a whole, reports: Model predictions of ophthalmopathy came a median approximately 6.5 months before onset. Peripheral blood also featured most of the thyroid clonotypes expanded above 0.001.

Newly diagnosed hyperthyroidism patients aged 18 to 65 years had disease lasting under 2 months. The sample of blood was obtained at first hyperthyroidism diagnosis (before any ophthalmopathy symptoms). The length of the CDR3 is 16 residues. With 4 bases removed from V and 2 bases from J, the gap between germline ends came to 17 bases. From germline, CDR1 is KGHSH and CDR2 LQKENI. Sequencing input: blood. The source is a woman aged 40-49 years with Graves' hyperthyroidism that later progressed to Graves' ophthalmopathy. The chain employs TRBV18 and TRBJ2-5, with TRBD1 as a possible D gene (7 bases). CDR3 bases: TGTGCCAGCTCACACCCAGGGGGGATTCCTCAAGAGACCCAGTACTTC. This gives the protein CASSHPGGIPQETQYF.